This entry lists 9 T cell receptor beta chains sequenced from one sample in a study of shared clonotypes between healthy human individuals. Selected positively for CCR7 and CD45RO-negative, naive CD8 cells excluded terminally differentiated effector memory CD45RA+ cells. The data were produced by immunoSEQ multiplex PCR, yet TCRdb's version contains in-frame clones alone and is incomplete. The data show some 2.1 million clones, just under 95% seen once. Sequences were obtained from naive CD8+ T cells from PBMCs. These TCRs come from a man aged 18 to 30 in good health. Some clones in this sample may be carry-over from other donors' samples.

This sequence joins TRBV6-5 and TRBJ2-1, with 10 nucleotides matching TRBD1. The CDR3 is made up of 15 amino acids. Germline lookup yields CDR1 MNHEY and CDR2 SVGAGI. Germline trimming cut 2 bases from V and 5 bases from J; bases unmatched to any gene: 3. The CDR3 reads CASSYGGQGDNEQFF. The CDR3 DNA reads TGTGCCAGCAGTTACGGAGGACAGGGGGACAATGAGCAGTTCTTC.

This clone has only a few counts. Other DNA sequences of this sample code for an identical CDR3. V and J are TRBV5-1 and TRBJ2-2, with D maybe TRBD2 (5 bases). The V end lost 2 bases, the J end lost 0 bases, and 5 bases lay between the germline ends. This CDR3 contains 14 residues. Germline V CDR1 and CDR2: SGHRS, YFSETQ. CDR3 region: CASSLAANTGELFF. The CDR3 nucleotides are TGCGCCAGCAGCTTAGCGGCGAACACCGGGGAGCTGTTTTTT.

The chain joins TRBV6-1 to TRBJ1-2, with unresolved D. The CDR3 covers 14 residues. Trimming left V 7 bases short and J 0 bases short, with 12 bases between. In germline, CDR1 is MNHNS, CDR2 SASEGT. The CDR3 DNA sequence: TGTGCCAGCAATACCCCCCATGCTAACTATGGCTACACCTTC. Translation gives CASNTPHANYGYTF.

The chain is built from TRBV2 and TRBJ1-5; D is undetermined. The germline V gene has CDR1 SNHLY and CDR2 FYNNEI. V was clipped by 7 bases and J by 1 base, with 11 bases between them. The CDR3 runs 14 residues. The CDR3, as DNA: TGTGCCAGCAAGAGTAGTGGGAGCAATCAGCCCCAGCATTTT. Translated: CASKSSGSNQPQHF.

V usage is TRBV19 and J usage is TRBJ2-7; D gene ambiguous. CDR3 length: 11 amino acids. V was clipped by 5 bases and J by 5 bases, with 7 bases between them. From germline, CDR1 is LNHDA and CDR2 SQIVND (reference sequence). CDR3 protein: CASSGWNEQYF. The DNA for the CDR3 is TGTGCCAGTAGTGGGTGGAACGAGCAGTACTTC.

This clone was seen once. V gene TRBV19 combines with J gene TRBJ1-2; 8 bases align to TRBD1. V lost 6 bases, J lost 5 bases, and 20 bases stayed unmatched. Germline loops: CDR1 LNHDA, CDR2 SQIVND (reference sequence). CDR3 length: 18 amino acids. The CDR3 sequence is CASSQLTQGAPGHYGYTF. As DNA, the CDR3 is TGTGCCAGTAGCCAATTAACCCAGGGGGCGCCGGGCCATTATGGCTACACCTTC.

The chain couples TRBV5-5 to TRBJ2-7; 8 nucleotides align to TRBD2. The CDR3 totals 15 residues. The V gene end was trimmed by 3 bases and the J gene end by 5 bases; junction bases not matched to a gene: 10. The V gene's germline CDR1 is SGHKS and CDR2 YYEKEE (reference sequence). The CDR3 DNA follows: TGTGCCAGCAGCTCCGGCGGGGGGCTAGTCCACGAGCAGTACTTC. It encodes CASSSGGGLVHEQYF.

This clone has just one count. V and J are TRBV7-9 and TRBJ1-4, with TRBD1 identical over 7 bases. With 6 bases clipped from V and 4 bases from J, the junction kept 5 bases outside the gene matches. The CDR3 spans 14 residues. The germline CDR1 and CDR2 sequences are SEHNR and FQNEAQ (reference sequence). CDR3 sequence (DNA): TGTGCCAGCAGTTCTTGGGACAGTAATGAAAAACTGTTTTTT. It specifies CASSSWDSNEKLFF.

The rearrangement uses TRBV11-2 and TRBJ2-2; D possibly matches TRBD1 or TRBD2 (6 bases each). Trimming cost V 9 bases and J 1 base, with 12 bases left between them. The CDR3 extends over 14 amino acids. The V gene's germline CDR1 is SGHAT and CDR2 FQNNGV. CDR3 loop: CASRKGGNTGELFF. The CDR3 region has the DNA TGTGCCAGTAGGAAGGGGGGGAACACCGGGGAGCTGTTTTTT. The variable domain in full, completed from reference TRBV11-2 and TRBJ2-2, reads EAGVAQSPRYKIIEKRQSVAFWCNPISGHATLYWYQQILGQGPKLLIQFQNNGVVDDSQLPKDRFSAERLKGVDSTLKIQPAKLEDSAVYLCASRKGGNTGELFFGEGSRLTVL.